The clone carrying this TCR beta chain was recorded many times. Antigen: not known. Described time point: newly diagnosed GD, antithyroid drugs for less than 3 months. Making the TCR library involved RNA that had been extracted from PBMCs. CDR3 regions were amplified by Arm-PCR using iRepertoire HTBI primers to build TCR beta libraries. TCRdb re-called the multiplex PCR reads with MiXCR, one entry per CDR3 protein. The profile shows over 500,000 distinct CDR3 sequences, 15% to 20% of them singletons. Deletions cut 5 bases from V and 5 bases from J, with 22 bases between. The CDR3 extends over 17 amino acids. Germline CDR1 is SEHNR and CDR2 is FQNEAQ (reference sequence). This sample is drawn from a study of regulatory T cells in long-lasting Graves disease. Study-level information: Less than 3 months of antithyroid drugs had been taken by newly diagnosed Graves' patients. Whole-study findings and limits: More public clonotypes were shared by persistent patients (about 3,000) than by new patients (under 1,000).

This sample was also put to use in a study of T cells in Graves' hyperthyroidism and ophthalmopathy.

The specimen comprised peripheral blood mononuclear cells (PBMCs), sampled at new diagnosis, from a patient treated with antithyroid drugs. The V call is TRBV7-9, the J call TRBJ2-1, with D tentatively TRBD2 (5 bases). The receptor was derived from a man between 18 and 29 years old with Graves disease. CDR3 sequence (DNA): TGTGCCAGCAGCGTGAGATTTGGGAGAGGCTCTCACAATGAGCAGTTCTTC. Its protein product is CASSVRFGRGSHNEQFF.